This TCR beta chain was found in a study of blood T cell repertoires in COVID-19. In the study overall: Both acute and convalescent COVID-19 samples were obtained from the United States, Italy and Spain.

This CDR3 spans 14 amino acids. Trimming took 3 bases from V and 3 from J, leaving 13 bases between them. CDR1 is SGHTS, CDR2 YDEGEE, per germline. TCRdb keeps only in-frame clones here, not all; method: immunoSEQ multiplex PCR. The data show roughly 330,000 clones, approximately 87% seen once. Sequencing input: peripheral blood. The chain joins TRBV5-8 to TRBJ2-7; maybe TRBD2 (6 bases). The sequence was obtained from a woman in her 50s with active or convalescent COVID-19. CDR3 sequence (DNA): TGTGCCAGCAGCTCAGGCGGGATCTACTACGAGCAGTACTTC. Amino acids: CASSSGGIYYEQYF.